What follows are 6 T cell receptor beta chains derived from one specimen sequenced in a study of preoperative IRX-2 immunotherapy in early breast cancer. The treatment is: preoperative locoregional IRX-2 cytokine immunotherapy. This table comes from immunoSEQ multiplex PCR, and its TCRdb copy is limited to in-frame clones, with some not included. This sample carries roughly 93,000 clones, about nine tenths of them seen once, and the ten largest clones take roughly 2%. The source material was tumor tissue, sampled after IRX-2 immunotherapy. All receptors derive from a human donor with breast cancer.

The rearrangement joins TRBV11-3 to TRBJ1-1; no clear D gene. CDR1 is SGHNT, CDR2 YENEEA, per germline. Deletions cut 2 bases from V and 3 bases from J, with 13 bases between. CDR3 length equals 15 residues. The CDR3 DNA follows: TGTGCCAGCAGCTTAATTAGCTCAGACGACACTGAAGCTTTCTTT. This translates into CASSLISSDDTEAFF.

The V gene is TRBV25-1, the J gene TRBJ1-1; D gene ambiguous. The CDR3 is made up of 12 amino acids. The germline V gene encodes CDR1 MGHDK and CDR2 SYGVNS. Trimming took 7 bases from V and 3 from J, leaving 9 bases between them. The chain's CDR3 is CASKKRDTEAFF. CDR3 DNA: TGTGCCAGCAAGAAGCGGGACACTGAAGCTTTCTTT.

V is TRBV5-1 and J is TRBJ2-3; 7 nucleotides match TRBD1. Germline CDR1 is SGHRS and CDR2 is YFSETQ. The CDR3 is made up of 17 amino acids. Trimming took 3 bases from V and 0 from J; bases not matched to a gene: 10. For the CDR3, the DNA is TGCGCCAGCAGCTCCCGGGACAGACTTTCTAGCACAGATACGCAGTATTTT. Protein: CASSSRDRLSSTDTQYF.

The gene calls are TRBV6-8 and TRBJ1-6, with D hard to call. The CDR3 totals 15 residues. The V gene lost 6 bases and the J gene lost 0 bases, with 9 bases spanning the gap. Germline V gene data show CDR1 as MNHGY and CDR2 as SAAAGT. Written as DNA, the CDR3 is TGTGCCAGCAGCCCCATGGGCTCCTATAATTCACCCCTCCACTTT. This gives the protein CASSPMGSYNSPLHF.

For the CDR3, the DNA is TGTGCCTGCCCCGAGGGGGCCTATGGCTACACCTTC. Translating gives CACPEGAYGYTF. The chain uses TRBV30 and TRBJ1-2, with 7 bases identical to TRBD1. Trimming removed 6 bases from V and 4 bases from J; junction bases left unmatched: 5. The CDR3 totals 12 residues. Germline loops: CDR1 GTSNPN, CDR2 SVGIG (reference sequence).

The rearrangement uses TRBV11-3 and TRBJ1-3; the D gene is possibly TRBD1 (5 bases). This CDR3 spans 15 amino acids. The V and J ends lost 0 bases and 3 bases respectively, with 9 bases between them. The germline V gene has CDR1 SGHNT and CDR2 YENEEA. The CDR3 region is CASSLEGGSGNTIYF. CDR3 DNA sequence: TGTGCCAGCAGCTTAGAGGGGGGGAGTGGAAACACCATATATTTT.